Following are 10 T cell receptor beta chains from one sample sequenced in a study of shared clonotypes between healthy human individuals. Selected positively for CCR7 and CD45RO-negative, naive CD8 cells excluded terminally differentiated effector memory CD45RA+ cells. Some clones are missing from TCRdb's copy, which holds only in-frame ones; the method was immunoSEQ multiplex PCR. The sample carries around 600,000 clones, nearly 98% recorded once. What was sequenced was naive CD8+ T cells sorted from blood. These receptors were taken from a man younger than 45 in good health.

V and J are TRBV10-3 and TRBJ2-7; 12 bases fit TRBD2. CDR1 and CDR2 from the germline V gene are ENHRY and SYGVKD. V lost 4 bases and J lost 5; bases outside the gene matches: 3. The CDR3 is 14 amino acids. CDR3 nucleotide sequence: TGTGCCATCAGTGGGACTAGCGGGGCCCACGAGCAGTACTTC. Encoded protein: CAISGTSGAHEQYF.

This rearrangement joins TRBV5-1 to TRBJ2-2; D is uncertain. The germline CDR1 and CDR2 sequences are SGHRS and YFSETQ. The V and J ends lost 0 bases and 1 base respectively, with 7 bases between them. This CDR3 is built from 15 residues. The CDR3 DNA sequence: TGCGCCAGCAGCTTGGTTTGGGAGAACACCGGGGAGCTGTTTTTT. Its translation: CASSLVWENTGELFF.

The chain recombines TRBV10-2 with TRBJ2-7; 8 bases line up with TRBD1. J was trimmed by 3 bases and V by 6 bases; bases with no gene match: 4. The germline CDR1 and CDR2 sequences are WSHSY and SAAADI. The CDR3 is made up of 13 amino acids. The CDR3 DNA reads TGCGCCAGCAGGGACAGGGTTGGCTACGAGCAGTACTTC. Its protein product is CASRDRVGYEQYF.

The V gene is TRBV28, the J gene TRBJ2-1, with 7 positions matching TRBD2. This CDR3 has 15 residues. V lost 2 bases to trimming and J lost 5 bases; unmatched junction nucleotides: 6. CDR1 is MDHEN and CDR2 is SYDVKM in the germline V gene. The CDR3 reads CASSLGRAIHNEQFF. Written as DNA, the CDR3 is TGTGCCAGCAGTTTAGGGAGGGCCATCCACAATGAGCAGTTCTTC.

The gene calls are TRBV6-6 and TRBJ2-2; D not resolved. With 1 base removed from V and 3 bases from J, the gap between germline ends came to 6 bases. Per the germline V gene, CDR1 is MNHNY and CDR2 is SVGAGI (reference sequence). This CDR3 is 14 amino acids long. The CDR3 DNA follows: TGTGCCAGCAGTTACTTGTCTTACACCGGGGAGCTGTTTTTT. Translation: CASSYLSYTGELFF.

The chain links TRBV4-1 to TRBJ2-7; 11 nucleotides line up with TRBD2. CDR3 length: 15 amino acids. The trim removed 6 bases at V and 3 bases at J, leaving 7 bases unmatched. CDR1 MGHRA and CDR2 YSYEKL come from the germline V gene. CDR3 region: CASRILAGEDYEQYF. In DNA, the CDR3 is TGCGCCAGCAGAATACTAGCGGGAGAGGACTACGAGCAGTACTTC.

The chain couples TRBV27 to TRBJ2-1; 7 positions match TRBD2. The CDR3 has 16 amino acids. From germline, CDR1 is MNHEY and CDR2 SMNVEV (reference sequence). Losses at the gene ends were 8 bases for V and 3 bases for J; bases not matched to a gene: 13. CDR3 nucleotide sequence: TGTGCCAGCCGATATGGAGCCGGGACTAACTACAATGAGCAGTTCTTC. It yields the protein CASRYGAGTNYNEQFF.

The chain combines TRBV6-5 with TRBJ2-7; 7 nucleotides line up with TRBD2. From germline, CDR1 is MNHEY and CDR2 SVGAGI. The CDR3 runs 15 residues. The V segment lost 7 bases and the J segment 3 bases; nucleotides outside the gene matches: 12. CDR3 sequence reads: CASKTFQGGVYEQYF. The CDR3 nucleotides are TGTGCCAGCAAAACGTTTCAGGGAGGGGTCTACGAGCAGTACTTC.

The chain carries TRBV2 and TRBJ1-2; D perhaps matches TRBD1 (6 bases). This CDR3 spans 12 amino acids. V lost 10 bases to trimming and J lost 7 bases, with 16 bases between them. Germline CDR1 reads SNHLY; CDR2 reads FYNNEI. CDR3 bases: TGTGCCACCATAATCGGGGGGGCTGGCTACACCTTC. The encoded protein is CATIIGGAGYTF.

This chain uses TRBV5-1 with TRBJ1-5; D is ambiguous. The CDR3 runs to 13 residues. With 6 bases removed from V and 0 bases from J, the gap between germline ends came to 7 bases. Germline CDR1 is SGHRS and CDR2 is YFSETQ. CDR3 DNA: TGCGCCAGCAACAGACCTAGCAATCAGCCCCAGCATTTT. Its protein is CASNRPSNQPQHF.